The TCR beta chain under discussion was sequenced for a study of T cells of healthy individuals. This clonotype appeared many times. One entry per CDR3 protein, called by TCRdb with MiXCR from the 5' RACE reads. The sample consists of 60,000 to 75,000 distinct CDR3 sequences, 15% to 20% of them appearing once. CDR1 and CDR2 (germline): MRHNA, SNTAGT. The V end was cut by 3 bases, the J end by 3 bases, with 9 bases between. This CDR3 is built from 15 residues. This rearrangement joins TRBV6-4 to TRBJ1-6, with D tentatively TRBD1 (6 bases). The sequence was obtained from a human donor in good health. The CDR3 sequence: CASSEQGSYNSPLHF. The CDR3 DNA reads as TGTGCCAGCAGTGAACAGGGCAGCTATAATTCACCCCTCCACTTT.